The T cell receptor (beta chain) under discussion was sequenced for a study of CD8 T cells in ankylosing spondylitis (dated 2017 in TCRdb). About the study as a whole: The study profiled T cell receptor beta repertoires in healthy donors and ankylosing spondylitis patients to find disease-linked TCR variants. In total, the full study cohort was made up of 95 to 110 healthy donors and 25 to 30 ankylosing spondylitis patients. Peripheral blood was sampled, and synovial fluid was additionally collected from ankylosing spondylitis patients. Results and caveats for the whole study, not just this receptor: Blood from ankylosing spondylitis patients appeared to be characterized by a TCR beta motif composed of eight highly homologous amino acid variants. The disease-linked clones were reported as significantly enriched in matched synovial fluid samples from ankylosing spondylitis patients. Some TCR beta motif variants had previously been reported in synovial fluid and blood of reactive arthritis patients, which suggested common disease-initiation mechanisms. The disease-linked clones had a CD8+ phenotype and were found at relatively low frequencies in peripheral blood.

This clonotype has a handful of counts. This receptor's antigen is unknown. Base qualities were left out, and no much larger clone turns up one base away. The sequencing machine was an Illumina HiSeq 2500. Quantitative 5'-RACE with molecular barcodes was used to prepare TCR beta libraries. The authors' analysis ran thus. A new computational method, built on a probabilistic model of VDJ rearrangement, was used to identify disease-linked TCR variants. The public reads were run again by TCRdb, first through fastp at Q25 and then through MiXCR, and only productive beta chains were kept. Every entry covers one CDR3 protein and lists the most common genes and DNA from its rows. The V and J calls, along with clone size, are taken from TCRdb and not from the paper's own processing. For this sample the table gives 700,000 or so distinct CDR3 sequences, of which around 20% were detected only once. About 20% of the sample lies in the top ten.

Per the germline V gene, SQVTM is the CDR1 and ANQGSEA is the CDR2. Counted from cysteine to phenylalanine, this CDR3 has 16 amino acids. CDR3 DNA only is kept here, 48 bases in frame from base 1. V was cut back by 3 bases and J by 2 bases, leaving a gap of 19 bases between them. The V and J segments used are TRBV29-1 and TRBJ2-5, with a weak D call of TRBD1 (5 bases match). The clonotype was recovered from a male donor with ankylosing spondylitis. The sequenced sample consisted of blood, either unsorted or a sorted T cell fraction (not recorded which). The bases are TGCAGCGTTGAGGCCTCCAGGGTTGCCCTACAAGAGACCCAGTACTTC. Translated, it gives CSVEASRVALQETQYF.